This T cell receptor (beta chain) was sequenced for a study of T-cell memory formation after mild COVID-19. One entry per CDR3 protein results from TCRdb running MiXCR on the 5' RACE reads. The sample lists 550,000 to 600,000 distinct CDR3 sequences, roughly 22% occurring once. This clonotype was seen a few times. The junction and the germline gene differ at one end; a read error may be behind it. CDR1 is LGHDT, CDR2 YNNKEL, per germline (reference sequence). The CDR3 is 12 amino acids. The rearrangement uses TRBV3-1 and TRBJ2-5, with D possibly called TRBD1 or TRBD2 (5 bases each). The source material was PBMCs or a T cell subset sorted from them (not recorded which). The receptor was derived from an adult woman who had mild COVID-19 (a few samples of this study predate the infection). Cell type and time point are not known. The CDR3 DNA sequence: TGTGCCAGCAGCCAATTGGAAAAGGGACGACGCTTC. Its translation: CASSQLEKGRRF.